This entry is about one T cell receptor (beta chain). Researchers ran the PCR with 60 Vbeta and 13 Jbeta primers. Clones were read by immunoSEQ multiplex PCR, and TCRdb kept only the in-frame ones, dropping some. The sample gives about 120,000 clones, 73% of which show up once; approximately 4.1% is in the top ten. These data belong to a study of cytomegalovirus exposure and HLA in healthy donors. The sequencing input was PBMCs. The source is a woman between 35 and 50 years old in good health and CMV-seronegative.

The CDR3: CASRADRYSNQPQHF. The CDR3, as DNA: TGTGCCAGCAGAGCGGACAGGTATAGCAATCAGCCCCAGCATTTT. The chain uses TRBV2 and TRBJ1-5; 7 nucleotides match TRBD1. The junction had 5 bases not matched to a gene; V was cut back by 6 bases and J by 0 bases. The CDR3 spans 15 residues. CDR1 SNHLY and CDR2 FYNNEI come from the germline V gene. Looking up the rest from reference TRBV2 and TRBJ1-5 gives the full variable domain: EPEVTQTPSHQVTQMGQEVILRCVPISNHLYFYWYRQILGQKVEFLVSFYNNEISEKSEIFDDQFSVERPDGSNFTLKIRSTKLEDSAMYFCASRADRYSNQPQHFGDGTRLSIL.